Shown below are 32 T cell receptor beta chains from a single sample sequenced in a study of blood T cell repertoires in COVID-19. Libraries were prepared by immunoSEQ multiplex PCR; TCRdb keeps only in-frame clonotypes and omits some of them. Of approximately 210,000 clones in the sample, around nine tenths were seen once. The specimen was PBMCs or T cells enriched from blood (not recorded which). The receptors were sampled from a man between 25 and 39 years old in a cohort exposed to, infected with or recovered from COVID-19 (not recorded which).

The J gene is TRBJ2-1, the V gene TRBV19; 8 bases fit TRBD2. CDR1 LNHDA and CDR2 SQIVND come from the germline V gene (reference sequence). The J segment lost 3 bases and the V segment lost 7 bases, leaving 5 bases of the junction unmatched. The CDR3 is made up of 14 amino acids. The CDR3 sequence is CASTTSDNYNEQFF. The CDR3 DNA is TGTGCCAGTACGACTAGCGATAACTACAATGAGCAGTTCTTC.

The table lists this clone with a count of one. The rearrangement joins TRBV18 to TRBJ1-5; 9 nucleotides agree with TRBD1. The CDR3 loop spans 18 amino acids. V shed 6 bases and J 1 base; nucleotides not matched to a gene: 13. Germline loops: CDR1 KGHSH, CDR2 LQKENI. The CDR3 region is CASSAGQGQFGSNQPQHF. Written as DNA, the CDR3 is TGTGCCAGCTCCGCGGGACAGGGTCAGTTCGGAAGCAATCAGCCCCAGCATTTT.

The V and J genes are TRBV3-1 (or the pseudogene TRBV3-2) and TRBJ2-2; tentatively, D is TRBD1 (7 bases). V dropped 6 bases and J dropped 4 bases, with 15 bases sitting between them. The CDR3 is made up of 15 amino acids. Germline loops: CDR1 LGHDT, CDR2 YNNKEL (reference sequence). The CDR3 loop reads CASSLTQGGTGELFF. DNA for the CDR3: TGTGCCAGCAGTCTAACTCAGGGGGGCACCGGGGAGCTGTTTTTT.

This clone appeared a few times. This chain uses TRBV18 with TRBJ2-7; 8 bases fit TRBD1. V trimming: 4 bases; J trimming: 5 bases; junction bases outside the gene matches: 13. The CDR3 has 16 residues. The germline CDR1 and CDR2 sequences are KGHSH and LQKENI. CDR3 sequence (DNA): TGTGCCAGCTCACATCCAGGGGGCACAGGGACCCACGAGCAGTACTTC. Its translation is CASSHPGGTGTHEQYF.

The chain recombines TRBV21-1 with TRBJ2-3; the D call of TRBD1 is as the table states it, not checked on the DNA. TRBV21-1 is recorded as a pseudogene. The CDR3 has 18 residues. The DNA for the CDR3 is TGTGCCAGCAGCAAACCCCGTTTTGAAGGGGGTGGGACAGATACGCAGTATTTT. This codes for CASSKPRFEGGGTDTQYF.

J is TRBJ2-5 and V is TRBV12-3 or TRBV12-4; TRBD1 agrees at 9 bases. The CDR3 length is 13 residues. V shed 6 bases, J shed 5 bases, and the junction held 4 bases outside the gene matches. This CDR3 is CASRQGATETQYF. CDR3 DNA: TGTGCCAGCAGACAGGGGGCGACGGAGACCCAGTACTTC.

The rearrangement joins TRBV28 to TRBJ2-3; D not resolved. Germline assignment: CDR1 MDHEN and CDR2 SYDVKM. This CDR3 region has 14 residues. The ends were cut back, 4 bases at V and 3 bases at J, with 11 bases in the middle. The CDR3 coding sequence is TGTGCCAGCAGTTCTGTACAGAGTACAGATACGCAGTATTTT. It translates to CASSSVQSTDTQYF.

CDR3 amino acids: CASSQTGFWINEQFF. The CDR3 DNA follows: TGTGCCAGCAGCCAGACAGGGTTTTGGATCAATGAGCAGTTCTTC. The chain carries TRBV14 and TRBJ2-1; 7 nucleotides align to TRBD1. The CDR3 consists of 15 residues. The J segment lost 6 bases and the V segment lost 3 bases, leaving 8 bases of the junction unmatched. Germline assignment: CDR1 SGHDN and CDR2 FVKESK.

The chain links TRBV6-5 to TRBJ2-7; TRBD2 agrees at 9 bases. V trimming: 5 bases; J trimming: 5 bases; junction bases outside the gene matches: 7. In germline, CDR1 is MNHEY, CDR2 SVGAGI. This CDR3 region has 14 residues. CDR3 loop: CASSSSGSTNEQYF. CDR3 nucleotides: TGTGCCAGCAGTAGTAGCGGGAGCACCAACGAGCAGTACTTC.

V usage is TRBV5-1 and J usage is TRBJ2-2; 7 bases match TRBD1. The CDR3 is 18 amino acids. Germline CDR1 SGHRS, CDR2 YFSETQ. Germline trimming cut 0 bases from V and 0 bases from J; bases unmatched to any gene: 8. The CDR3, as DNA: TGCGCCAGCAGCTTGGGTCGACAGGGATACTCGAACACCGGGGAGCTGTTTTTT. Translating it yields CASSLGRQGYSNTGELFF.

The chain joins TRBV24-1 to TRBJ2-4; D call uncertain. The CDR3 length is 14 residues. Germline values: CDR1 KGHDR, CDR2 SFDVKD. V was cut by 7 bases and J by 0 bases, with 9 bases left in between. The CDR3 region is CATSGTGAKNIQYF. CDR3 bases: TGTGCCACCAGCGGCACGGGAGCCAAAAACATTCAGTACTTC.

The chain is built from TRBV7-9 and TRBJ2-1; 10 bases match TRBD1. Germline V gives CDR1 SEHNR, CDR2 FQNEAQ (reference sequence). CDR3 length: 16 amino acids. J was trimmed by 8 bases and V by 2 bases; bases with no gene match: 9. CDR3 protein: CASSLIGTGDLDEQFF. CDR3 nucleotides: TGTGCCAGCAGCTTAATTGGGACAGGGGATCTCGATGAGCAGTTCTTC.

This clone has just one count. This rearrangement joins TRBV7-2 to TRBJ1-2; no definite D call. The CDR3 runs to 16 residues. Trimming removed 1 base from V and 7 bases from J, with 19 bases in between. Germline assignment: CDR1 SGHTA and CDR2 FQGNSA. The CDR3 DNA reads as TGTGCCAGCAGCTTAGGGGCGTTCGGGGATTCGGGTGGCTACACCTTC. Translation gives CASSLGAFGDSGGYTF.

The V gene is TRBV2, the J gene TRBJ1-2, with no clear D. The V end lost 1 base, the J end lost 2 bases, and 8 bases lay between the germline ends. Germline loops: CDR1 SNHLY, CDR2 FYNNEI. CDR3 length: 14 residues. DNA of the CDR3: TGTGCCAGCAGTGAAGTTGCAGGAAACTATGGCTACACCTTC. It yields the protein CASSEVAGNYGYTF.

This clone was counted many times. This chain links TRBV2 with TRBJ1-1; D perhaps matches TRBD1 (5 bases). The CDR3 length is 16 residues. Germline V gives CDR1 SNHLY, CDR2 FYNNEI. Trimming stripped 10 bases from V and 5 bases from J, with 26 bases between. As DNA, the CDR3 is TGTGCCACCGTCCCCACCGCGGGGGGTCGGGAGACTGAAGCTTTCTTT. Translating it yields CATVPTAGGRETEAFF.

Only a few counts were recorded for this clone. The gene calls are TRBV6-5 and TRBJ2-6; the D is unclear. The ends were cut back, 5 bases at V and 3 bases at J, with 11 bases in the middle. The CDR3 totals 15 residues. CDR1 and CDR2 from the germline V gene are MNHEY and SVGAGI. The CDR3 DNA is TGTGCCAGCAGTAGAAGTGCCGGTGGGGCCAACGTCCTGACTTTC. Its translation: CASSRSAGGANVLTF.

V usage is TRBV24-1 and J usage is TRBJ2-1; TRBD1 matches at 7 bases. Germline V gives CDR1 KGHDR, CDR2 SFDVKD. Trimming took 6 bases from V and 8 from J; bases not matched to a gene: 12. The CDR3 length is 15 residues. The CDR3 protein is CATSSSETGSHEQFF. The CDR3 DNA reads TGTGCCACCAGTTCGTCCGAGACAGGGAGCCATGAGCAGTTCTTC.

This clone has only one observation. CDR3: CASSLDRRQETQYF. The CDR3 DNA reads as TGTGCCAGCAGTTTAGACAGGAGACAAGAGACCCAGTACTTC. The chain recombines TRBV28 with TRBJ2-5, with TRBD1 as a possible D gene (6 bases). The V end lost 2 bases, the J end lost 2 bases, and 9 bases lay between the germline ends. CDR1 MDHEN and CDR2 SYDVKM come from the germline V gene. CDR3 size: 14 residues.

The rearrangement links TRBV5-6 to TRBJ2-4; 8 bases match TRBD2. This CDR3 contains 14 residues. V lost 3 bases to trimming and J lost 12 bases; unmatched junction nucleotides: 11. CDR1 and CDR2 (germline): SGHDT, YYEEEE. As DNA, the CDR3 is TGTGCCAGCAGCTCAAGGCGTAACCGGGAGGGTCAGTACTTC. This gives the protein CASSSRRNREGQYF.

The chain carries TRBV19 and TRBJ1-3, with D maybe TRBD1 (6 bases). The CDR3 sequence is 15 residues long. V was shortened by 5 bases and J by 0 bases, with 11 bases between the two germline ends. Germline V lookup: CDR1 LNHDA, CDR2 SQIVND (reference sequence). CDR3 bases: TGTGCCAGTAGTCCACAGGGAAGCTCTGGAAACACCATATATTTT. The encoded protein is CASSPQGSSGNTIYF.

The chain joins TRBV3-1 (or the pseudogene TRBV3-2) to TRBJ1-3; no definite D call. The CDR3 totals 15 residues. V was cut by 4 bases and J by 0 bases, with 10 bases left in between. Germline CDR1 is LGHDT and CDR2 is YNNKEL (reference sequence). DNA for the CDR3: TGTGCCAGCAGCCTAAACAGTGACTCTGGAAACACCATATATTTT. Amino acids: CASSLNSDSGNTIYF.

The count of this clone is one. The V call is TRBV6-5, the J call TRBJ1-2; possible D gene TRBD1, 5 bases. Germline loops: CDR1 MNHEY, CDR2 SVGAGI. The length of the CDR3 is 14 residues. Trimming took 2 bases from V and 5 from J, leaving 12 bases between them. CDR3 residues: CASSYEQGTYGYTF. CDR3 DNA: TGTGCCAGCAGTTACGAGCAGGGTACATATGGCTACACCTTC.

This clone was observed once. The V gene is TRBV7-3, the J gene TRBJ2-1, with 10 nucleotides matching TRBD2. Trimming at V came to 5 bases and at J to 9 bases, leaving 10 bases not matched to a gene. Per the germline V gene, CDR1 is SGHTA and CDR2 is FQGTGA. The CDR3 length is 15 residues. CDR3 in amino acids: CASSQGLAGASEQFF. The CDR3 bases are TGTGCCAGCAGCCAGGGTCTAGCGGGAGCCAGTGAGCAGTTCTTC.

This chain's CDR3 is CASSPRTSPRSNEQFF. CDR3 nucleotide sequence: TGTGCCAGCAGCCCCCGGACTTCCCCGCGTTCCAATGAGCAGTTCTTC. The chain couples TRBV9 to TRBJ2-1; D might be TRBD2 (5 bases). The CDR3 is made up of 16 amino acids. Per germline, CDR1 SGDLS and CDR2 YYNGEE. The ends were cut back, 4 bases at V and 6 bases at J, with 20 bases in the middle.

As DNA, the CDR3 is TGTGCCAGCACCCCGTCCAGGGGGACACACACTGAAGCTTTCTTT. It is translated as CASTPSRGTHTEAFF. V usage is TRBV2 and J usage is TRBJ1-1; 7 nucleotides agree with TRBD1. V shed 7 bases and J 3 bases; nucleotides not matched to a gene: 11. The CDR3 contains 15 residues. From germline, CDR1 is SNHLY and CDR2 FYNNEI.

This chain joins TRBV9 and TRBJ2-5; 9 bases are a match to TRBD2. V lost 1 base, J lost 5 bases, and 9 bases stayed unmatched. The CDR3 contains 16 residues. Germline-derived CDR1 and CDR2 are SGDLS and YYNGEE. The CDR3 loop reads CASSVSPSGRFETQYF. For the CDR3, the DNA is TGTGCCAGCAGCGTAAGTCCGAGCGGGAGGTTTGAGACCCAGTACTTC.

The V call is TRBV14, the J call TRBJ1-1, with a tentative D call TRBD1 (6 bases). This CDR3 has 15 residues. Germline V gene data show CDR1 as SGHDN and CDR2 as FVKESK. Trimming removed 2 bases from V and 3 bases from J, with 13 bases in between. The CDR3 DNA is TGTGCCAGCAGCCAACGAGTCGGACAGTACACTGAAGCTTTCTTT. Protein: CASSQRVGQYTEAFF.

V gene TRBV7-9 combines with J gene TRBJ2-7, with D uncertain. This CDR3 region has 15 residues. Trimming removed 1 base from V and 2 bases from J, with 12 bases in between. CDR1 and CDR2 (germline): SEHNR, FQNEAQ (reference sequence). The CDR3 here is CASSLDIGRTYEQYF. The CDR3 DNA reads as TGTGCCAGCAGCTTAGACATCGGCAGGACCTACGAGCAGTACTTC.

The chain joins TRBV28 to TRBJ2-7; 7 positions match TRBD1. Germline CDR1 is MDHEN and CDR2 is SYDVKM. The CDR3 extends over 15 amino acids. V shed 5 bases, J shed 5 bases, and the junction held 12 bases outside the gene matches. The CDR3, as DNA: TGTGCCAGCAGTCCACCCGTAGGACAGGACCACGAGCAGTACTTC. The encoded protein is CASSPPVGQDHEQYF.

The genes are TRBV7-9 and TRBJ2-1; D gene uncertain. Trimming removed 4 bases at V and 8 bases at J, with 6 bases between. From germline, CDR1 is SEHNR and CDR2 FQNEAQ (reference sequence). The CDR3 length is 11 residues. The CDR3 DNA follows: TGTGCCAGCAGCTCGAACTATGAGCAGTTCTTC. The encoded protein is CASSSNYEQFF. Full variable domain (missing parts from reference TRBV7-9 and TRBJ2-1): DTGVSQNPRHKITKRGQNVTFRCDPISEHNRLYWYRQTLGQGPEFLTYFQNEAQLEKSRLLSDRFSAERPKGSFSTLEIQRTEQGDSAMYLCASSSNYEQFFGPGTRLTVL.

J is TRBJ2-3 and V is TRBV7-9; D call uncertain. Trimming shortened V by 1 base and J by 2 bases, and 10 bases separated the two germline ends. The CDR3 runs 15 residues. Germline V CDR1 and CDR2: SEHNR, FQNEAQ (reference sequence). The CDR3 is CASSLGGSPTDTQYF. The CDR3 DNA sequence: TGTGCCAGCAGCTTAGGAGGAAGCCCCACAGATACGCAGTATTTT.

The V call is TRBV6-5, the J call TRBJ2-7; unclear D gene. The CDR3 spans 11 residues. The germline CDR1 and CDR2 sequences are MNHEY and SVGAGI. Trimming removed 6 bases from V and 5 bases from J, with 8 bases in between. This CDR3 reads CASSPLDEQYF. In nucleotides, the CDR3 is TGTGCCAGCAGCCCCTTAGACGAGCAGTACTTC.